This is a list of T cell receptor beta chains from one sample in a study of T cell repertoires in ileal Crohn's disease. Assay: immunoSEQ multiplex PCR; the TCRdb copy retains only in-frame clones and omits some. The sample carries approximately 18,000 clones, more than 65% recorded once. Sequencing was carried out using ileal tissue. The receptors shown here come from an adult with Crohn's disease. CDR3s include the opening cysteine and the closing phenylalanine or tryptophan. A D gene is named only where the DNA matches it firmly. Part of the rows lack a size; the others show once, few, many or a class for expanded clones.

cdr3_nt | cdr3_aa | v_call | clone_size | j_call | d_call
TGTGCCAGTACCACAGGGGCGGTTAATGGCTACACCTTC | CASTTGAVNGYTF | TRBV19 | . | TRBJ1-2 | TRBD1
TGTGCCAGTAGTTTTGCCACTTCCGAGCGGCAGTATTTT | CASSFATSERQYF | TRBV19 | . | TRBJ2-3 | .
TGTGCCAGCAGCTTGGACTGGAACACTGAAGCTTTCTTT | CASSLDWNTEAFF | TRBV5-6 | . | TRBJ1-1 | .
TGTGCCAGCAGTGAACAGGTCTACTATGGCTACACCTTC | CASSEQVYYGYTF | TRBV6-1 | . | TRBJ1-2 | .
TGTGCCAGCAGCTTCACCGGGAGCTCCTACGAGCAGTACTTC | CASSFTGSSYEQYF | TRBV13 | few | TRBJ2-7 | .
TGTGCCAGCAGCTTAGGGGTGGGCCAATACAATGAGCAGTTCTTC | CASSLGVGQYNEQFF | TRBV7-9 | . | TRBJ2-1 | .
TGTGCCAGCAGCTTCAGCGCAACTAATGAAAAACTGTTTTTT | CASSFSATNEKLFF | TRBV7-2 | . | TRBJ1-4 | .
TGTGCCAGCAGTGATTGGGCGGGGAACTATGGCTACACCTTC | CASSDWAGNYGYTF | TRBV25-1 | few | TRBJ1-2 | .
TGTGCCAGCAGCTCCCAGGGGGCGCGAGGGGAAAAACTGTTTTTT | CASSSQGARGEKLFF | TRBV9 | few | TRBJ1-4 | TRBD1
TGTGCCAGTAGTATAGATCGGGGTTGGTCCAGCAATCAGCCCCAGCATTTT | CASSIDRGWSSNQPQHF | TRBV19 | . | TRBJ1-5 | .
TGTGCCAGCAGTTCCGGACAGGGAGGTGTACGGGGCTACACCTTC | CASSSGQGGVRGYTF | TRBV28 | . | TRBJ1-2 | TRBD1
TGTGCCAGTAGGGAGTTAGCGAACACCGGGGAGCTGTTTTTT | CASRELANTGELFF | TRBV19 | few | TRBJ2-2 | .
TGCGCCAGCAGCCAAGGGGCGGGAGGGTTCTCCTACAATGAGCAGTTCTTC | CASSQGAGGFSYNEQFF | TRBV4-1 | . | TRBJ2-1 | TRBD2
TGTGCCAGCAGCGCCAACAGGGGAACGAGAACTGAAGCTTTCTTT | CASSANRGTRTEAFF | TRBV7-3 | . | TRBJ1-1 | TRBD1
TGTGCCAGCAGCGGGAGCGGGATTAGCACAGATACGCAGTATTTT | CASSGSGISTDTQYF | TRBV5-8 | . | TRBJ2-3 | TRBD2
TGCGCCAGCAGCCAAGGACTAGCGGGAACTAGCACAGATACGCAGTATTTT | CASSQGLAGTSTDTQYF | TRBV4-1 | few | TRBJ2-3 | TRBD2
TGTGCCAGCAGCTCACTAGCGGGGGGGTACACCGGGGAGCTGTTTTTT | CASSSLAGGYTGELFF | TRBV5-6 | . | TRBJ2-2 | TRBD2
TGTGCCAGCAGTGTCGTTGGACAAAACACTGAAGCTTTCTTT | CASSVVGQNTEAFF | TRBV6-1 | . | TRBJ1-1 | .
TGTGCCAGCAGCCACTCAGCGGGGGGGCGCACAGATACGCAGTATTTT | CASSHSAGGRTDTQYF | TRBV9 | . | TRBJ2-3 | TRBD2
TGTGCCACCAGCAGAGCACCTGACAGGGGGTGGAAAGAGACCCAGTACTTC | CATSRAPDRGWKETQYF | TRBV15 | few | TRBJ2-5 | TRBD1
TGTGCCAGCTCATCATCAGGGGGCCCAATACGTCAGTACTTC | CASSSSGGPIRQYF | TRBV18 | . | TRBJ2-7 | TRBD1
TGTGCCTGGAGTACCGGGACAGGGGGCGGCTACACCTTC | CAWSTGTGGGYTF | TRBV30 | . | TRBJ1-2 | TRBD1
TGTGCCGGCGGGACAGGGGATGGCTACACCTTC | CAGGTGDGYTF | TRBV6-6 | once | TRBJ1-2 | TRBD1